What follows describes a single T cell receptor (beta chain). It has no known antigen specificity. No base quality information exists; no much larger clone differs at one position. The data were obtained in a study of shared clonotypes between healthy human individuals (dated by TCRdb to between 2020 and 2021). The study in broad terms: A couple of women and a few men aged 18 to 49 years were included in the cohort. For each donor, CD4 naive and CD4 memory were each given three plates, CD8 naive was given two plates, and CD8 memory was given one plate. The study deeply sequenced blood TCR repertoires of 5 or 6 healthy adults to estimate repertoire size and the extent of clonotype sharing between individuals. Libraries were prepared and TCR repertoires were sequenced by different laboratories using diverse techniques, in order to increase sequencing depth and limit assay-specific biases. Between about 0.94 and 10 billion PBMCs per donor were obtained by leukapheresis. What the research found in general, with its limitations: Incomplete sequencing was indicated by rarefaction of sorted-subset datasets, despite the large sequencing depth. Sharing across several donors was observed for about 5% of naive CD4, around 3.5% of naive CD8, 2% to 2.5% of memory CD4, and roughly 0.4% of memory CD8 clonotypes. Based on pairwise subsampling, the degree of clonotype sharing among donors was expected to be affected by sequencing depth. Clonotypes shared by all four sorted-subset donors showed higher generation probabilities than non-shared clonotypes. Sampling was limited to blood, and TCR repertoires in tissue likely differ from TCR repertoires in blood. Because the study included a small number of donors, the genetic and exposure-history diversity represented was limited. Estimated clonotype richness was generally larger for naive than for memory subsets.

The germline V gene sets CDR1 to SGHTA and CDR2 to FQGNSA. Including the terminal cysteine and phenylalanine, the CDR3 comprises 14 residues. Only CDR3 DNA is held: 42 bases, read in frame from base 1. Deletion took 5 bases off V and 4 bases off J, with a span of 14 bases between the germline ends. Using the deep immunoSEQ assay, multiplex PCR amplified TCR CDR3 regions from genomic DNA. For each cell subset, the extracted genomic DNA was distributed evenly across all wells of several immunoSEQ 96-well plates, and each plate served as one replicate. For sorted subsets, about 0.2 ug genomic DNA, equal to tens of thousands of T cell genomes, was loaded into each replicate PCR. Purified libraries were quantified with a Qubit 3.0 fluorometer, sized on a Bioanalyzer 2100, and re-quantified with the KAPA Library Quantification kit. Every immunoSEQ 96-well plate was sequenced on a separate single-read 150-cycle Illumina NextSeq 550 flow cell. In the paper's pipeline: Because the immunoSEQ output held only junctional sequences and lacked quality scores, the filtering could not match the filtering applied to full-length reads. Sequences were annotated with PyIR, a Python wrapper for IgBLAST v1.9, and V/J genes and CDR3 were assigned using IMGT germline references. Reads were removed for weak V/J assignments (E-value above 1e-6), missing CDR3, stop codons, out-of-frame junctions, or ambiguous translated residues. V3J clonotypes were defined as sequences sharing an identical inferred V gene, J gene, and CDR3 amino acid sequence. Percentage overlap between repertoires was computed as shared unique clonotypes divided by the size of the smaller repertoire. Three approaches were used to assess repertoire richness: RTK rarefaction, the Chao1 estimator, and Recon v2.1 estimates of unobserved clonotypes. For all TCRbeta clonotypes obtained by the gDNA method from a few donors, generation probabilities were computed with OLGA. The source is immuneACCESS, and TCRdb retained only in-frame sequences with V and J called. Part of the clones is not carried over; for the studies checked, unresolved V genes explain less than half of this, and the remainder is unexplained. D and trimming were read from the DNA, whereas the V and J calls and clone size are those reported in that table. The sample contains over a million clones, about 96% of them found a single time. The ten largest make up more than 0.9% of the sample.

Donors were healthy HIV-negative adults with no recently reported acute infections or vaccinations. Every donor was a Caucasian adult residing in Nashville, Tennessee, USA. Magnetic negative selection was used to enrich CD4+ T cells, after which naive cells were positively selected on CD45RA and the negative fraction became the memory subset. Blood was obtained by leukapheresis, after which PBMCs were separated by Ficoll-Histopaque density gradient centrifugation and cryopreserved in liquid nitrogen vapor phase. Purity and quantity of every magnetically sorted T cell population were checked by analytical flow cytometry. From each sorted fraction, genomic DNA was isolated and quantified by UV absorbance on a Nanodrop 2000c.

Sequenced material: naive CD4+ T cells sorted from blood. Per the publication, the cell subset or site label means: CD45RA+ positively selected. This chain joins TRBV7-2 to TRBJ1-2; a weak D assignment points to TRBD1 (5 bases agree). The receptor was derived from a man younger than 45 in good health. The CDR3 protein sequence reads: CASSPDRASYGYTF. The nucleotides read TGTGCCAGCAGCCCCGACAGAGCCTCCTATGGCTACACCTTC.